This is a list of T cell receptor beta chains from one sample in a study of blood T cell repertoires in COVID-19. The data were produced by immunoSEQ multiplex PCR, yet TCRdb's version contains in-frame clones alone and is incomplete. This sample carries under 300,000 clones, roughly 90% of them seen once, and the ten largest clones take approximately 2.3%. Source material: peripheral blood. The receptors come from a woman in her sixties with COVID-19, enrolled during active disease. Each CDR3 is given with its conserved first and last residue. Fields, in order: V gene, D gene, J gene, CDR3 length, clone size, CDR3 protein, CDR3 DNA. D genes are given only for firm matches. A clone size is listed for some rows: how often the clone was seen (once, few, many), or a class if it is expanded.

>TRBV12-5|TRBD1|TRBJ2-2|18|.
CASGSDDWTGSNTGELFF
TGTGCTAGTGGTTCGGACGACTGGACAGGGTCGAACACCGGGGAGCTGTTTTTT
>TRBV29-1|.|TRBJ2-1|12|.
CSLRVSYNEQFF
TGCAGCTTGAGAGTTTCCTACAATGAGCAGTTCTTC
>TRBV5-1|TRBD1|TRBJ2-7|18|.
CASSLVNQEQGAPYEQYF
TGCGCCAGCAGCTTGGTTAATCAGGAACAGGGGGCCCCCTACGAGCAGTACTTC
>TRBV19|TRBD1|TRBJ1-5|15|.
CASSNHRGGNQPQHF
TGTGCCAGTAGTAACCACAGGGGAGGCAATCAGCCCCAGCATTTT
>TRBV30|.|TRBJ2-3|16|.
CAWSSPTQSRTDTQYF
TGTGCCTGGAGTTCTCCGACTCAGAGCCGCACAGATACGCAGTATTTT
>TRBV15|.|TRBJ1-5|14|.
CATSRDIGNQPQHF
TGTGCCACCAGCAGAGATATCGGCAATCAGCCCCAGCATTTT
>TRBV9|.|TRBJ1-1|14|.
CASQLVGGNTEAFF
TGTGCCAGCCAACTCGTCGGGGGGAACACTGAAGCTTTCTTT
>TRBV6-5|.|TRBJ1-4|15|.
CASSYADRGGEKLFF
TGTGCCAGCAGTTACGCGGACAGAGGTGGGGAAAAACTGTTTTTT
>TRBV19|TRBD1|TRBJ1-2|14|.
CASVEGAGGYGYTF
TGTGCCAGTGTGGAGGGGGCCGGGGGCTATGGCTACACCTTC
>TRBV7-2|TRBD1|TRBJ1-2|16|.
CASSSAITQGAEGYTF
TGTGCCAGCAGCTCCGCGATTACACAGGGGGCTGAGGGCTACACCTTC
>TRBV5-1|.|TRBJ1-6|16|.
CASSLRGSSYNSPLHF
TGCGCCAGCAGCTTGCGCGGAAGCTCCTATAATTCACCCCTCCACTTT
>TRBV9|TRBD2|TRBJ2-1|16|once
CASSFPGLAGYNEQFF
TGTGCCAGCAGCTTTCCCGGACTAGCGGGGTACAATGAGCAGTTCTTC
>TRBV6-1|TRBD1|TRBJ1-6|17|once
CASSAPRTGNPNSPLHF
TGTGCCAGCAGTGCCCCGAGGACAGGGAACCCCAATTCACCCCTCCACTTT
>TRBV30|TRBD1|TRBJ1-1|14|.
CAWSLGQGKSEAFF
TGTGCCTGGAGTTTGGGACAGGGGAAATCTGAAGCTTTCTTT
>TRBV7-9|TRBD2|TRBJ2-7|16|.
CASSPLTSLIYYEQYF
TGTGCCAGCAGCCCCCTGACTAGCTTAATATACTACGAGCAGTACTTC
>TRBV19|.|TRBJ1-5|15|.
CASSIGGVGSQPQHF
TGTGCCAGTAGTATAGGTGGCGTAGGGAGTCAGCCCCAGCATTTT
>TRBV10-3|TRBD1|TRBJ1-5|14|.
CAISGDRGNQPQHF
TGTGCCATCAGTGGGGACAGGGGCAATCAGCCCCAGCATTTT
>TRBV6-5|TRBD1|TRBJ2-7|14|.
CASSSTGGTYEQYF
TGTGCCAGCAGTTCTACAGGGGGAACCTACGAGCAGTACTTC
>TRBV11-3|.|TRBJ2-1|13|.
CASSLDRTTEQFF
TGTGCCAGCAGCTTAGATCGGACTACTGAACAGTTCTTC
>TRBV7-8|TRBD2|TRBJ2-3|16|.
CASSLGLAGDTDTQYF
TGTGCCAGCAGCTTAGGACTAGCGGGGGACACAGATACGCAGTATTTT
>TRBV9|TRBD2|TRBJ2-1|15|.
CASSHLAGGRREQFF
TGTGCCAGCAGTCATCTAGCGGGGGGGCGACGGGAGCAGTTCTTC
>TRBV7-2|TRBD2|TRBJ2-1|17|.
CASGTSKRGATASEQFF
TGTGCCAGCGGAACTTCCAAGCGGGGAGCCACAGCATCTGAGCAGTTCTTC
>TRBV7-9|.|TRBJ2-7|14|.
CASSPGGSSYEQYF
TGTGCCAGCAGCCCCGGCGGCAGCTCCTACGAGCAGTACTTC
>TRBV11-2|TRBD1|TRBJ2-5|14|.
CASSQGQGRETQYF
TGTGCCAGCAGCCAGGGACAGGGCCGGGAGACCCAGTACTTC
>TRBV19|.|TRBJ1-4|14|.
CASSMYQDNEKLFF
TGTGCCAGTAGTATGTACCAGGATAATGAAAAACTGTTTTTT
>TRBV9|TRBD2|TRBJ2-2|16|.
CASSPGLAGNTGELFF
TGTGCCAGCAGCCCGGGACTAGCGGGAAACACCGGGGAGCTGTTTTTT
>TRBV4-3|TRBD2|TRBJ2-2|21|.
CASSQDMEGLAGALNTGELFF
TGCGCCAGCAGCCAAGATATGGAGGGGCTAGCGGGGGCCCTGAACACCGGGGAGCTGTTTTTT
>TRBV2|.|TRBJ1-1|13|.
CASSEQGNTEAFF
TGTGCCAGCAGTGAACAGGGGAACACTGAAGCTTTCTTT
>TRBV2|TRBD1|TRBJ1-2|13|.
CASSVDRGLGYTF
TGTGCCAGCAGCGTTGACAGGGGGCTTGGCTACACCTTC
>TRBV13|TRBD2|TRBJ2-7|13|.
CASSLGGAHEQYF
TGTGCCAGCAGCCTCGGGGGGGCCCACGAGCAGTACTTC
>TRBV5-1|TRBD2|TRBJ2-1|14|.
CASSLDPGGTEQFF
TGCGCCAGCAGCTTAGACCCGGGGGGAACTGAGCAGTTCTTC
>TRBV5-1|TRBD1|TRBJ1-2|15|.
CASSLSGQGAYGYTF
TGCGCCAGCAGCCTGTCGGGACAGGGCGCCTATGGCTACACCTTC
>TRBV9|TRBD2|TRBJ2-3|15|.
CASSPRLARADTQYF
TGTGCCAGCAGCCCCCGACTAGCACGCGCAGATACGCAGTATTTT
>TRBV6-5|.|TRBJ1-1|14|.
CASSNYGGNTEAFF
TGTGCCAGCAGCAACTACGGGGGGAACACTGAAGCTTTCTTT
>TRBV6-2/TRBV6-3|.|TRBJ1-1|13|.
CASSYLRYGEAFF
TGTGCCAGCAGTTACCTTCGATACGGTGAAGCTTTCTTT
>TRBV24-1|TRBD2|TRBJ2-1|14|few
CATSDPSGGFGQFF
TGTGCCACCAGTGACCCATCGGGGGGATTTGGGCAGTTCTTC
>TRBV11-2|.|TRBJ1-4|14|.
CASSLMIEDEKLFF
TGTGCCAGCAGCTTAATGATTGAGGATGAAAAACTGTTTTTT
>TRBV2|.|TRBJ1-2|15|.
CASSEGFGGAYGYTF
TGTGCCAGCAGTGAAGGTTTTGGAGGTGCCTATGGCTACACCTTC
>TRBV19|.|TRBJ1-1|13|.
CASKTEKNTEAFF
TGTGCCAGTAAGACAGAGAAGAACACTGAAGCTTTCTTT
>TRBV6-5|.|TRBJ2-5|14|.
CASTTRSGQETQYF
TGTGCCAGCACTACCCGGAGCGGGCAAGAGACCCAGTACTTC
>TRBV6-1|.|TRBJ1-5|15|few
CASSEARASNQPQHF
TGTGCCAGCAGTGAAGCCAGGGCGAGCAATCAGCCCCAGCATTTT
>TRBV4-3|.|TRBJ1-6|14|.
CASSQNRVNSPLHF
TGCGCCAGCAGCCAAAACAGGGTTAATTCACCCCTCCACTTT
>TRBV10-3|.|TRBJ1-1|14|.
CAISEETAGTEAFF
TGTGCCATCAGTGAGGAGACGGCGGGGACTGAAGCTTTCTTT
>TRBV19|TRBD1|TRBJ1-5|17|once
CASSIGQDLYSNQPQHF
TGTGCCAGTAGCATCGGACAGGACCTTTATAGCAATCAGCCCCAGCATTTT
>TRBV4-3|TRBD1|TRBJ1-2|16|.
CASSQDLAGQYYGYTF
TGCGCCAGCAGCCAAGATCTGGCGGGACAGTACTATGGCTACACCTTC
>TRBV9|TRBD1|TRBJ1-3|14|once
CASSGDSSGNTIYF
TGTGCCAGCAGCGGGGACAGCTCTGGAAACACCATATATTTT
>TRBV4-3|.|TRBJ1-2|15|.
CASSQGSRGSDGYTF
TGCGCCAGCAGCCAAGGATCACGGGGGTCAGATGGCTACACCTTC
>TRBV5-1|TRBD1|TRBJ1-2|15|.
CASSGTGPRSYGYTF
TGCGCCAGCAGCGGGACAGGGCCGAGGAGCTATGGCTACACCTTC
>TRBV6-5|.|TRBJ1-5|16|.
CASSYSYQGGNQPQHF
TGTGCCAGCAGTTACTCATACCAGGGTGGCAATCAGCCCCAGCATTTT
>TRBV3-1/TRBV3-2|TRBD1|TRBJ2-7|15|.
CASSRGQLRAYEQYF
TGTGCCAGCAGCCGGGGACAGTTGAGAGCCTACGAGCAGTACTTC